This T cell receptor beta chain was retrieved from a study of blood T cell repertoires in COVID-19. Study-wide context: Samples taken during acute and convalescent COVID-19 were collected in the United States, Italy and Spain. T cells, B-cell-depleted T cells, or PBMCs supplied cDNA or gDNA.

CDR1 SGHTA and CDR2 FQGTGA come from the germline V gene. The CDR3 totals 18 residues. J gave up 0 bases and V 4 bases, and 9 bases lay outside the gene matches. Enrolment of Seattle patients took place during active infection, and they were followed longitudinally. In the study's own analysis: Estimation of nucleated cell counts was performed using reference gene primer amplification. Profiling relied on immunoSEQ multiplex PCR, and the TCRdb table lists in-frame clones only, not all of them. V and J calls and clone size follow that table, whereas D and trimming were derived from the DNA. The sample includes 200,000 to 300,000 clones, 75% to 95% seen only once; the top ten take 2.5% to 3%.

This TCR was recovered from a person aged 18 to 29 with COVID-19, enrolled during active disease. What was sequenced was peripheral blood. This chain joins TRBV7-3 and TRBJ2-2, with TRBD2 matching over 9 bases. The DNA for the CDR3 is TGTGCCAGCAGCTCCCTGGGCAGCGGGAGGCCGAACACCGGGGAGCTGTTTTTT. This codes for CASSSLGSGRPNTGELFF.